Here is one T cell receptor beta chain with its context. This clone's antigen is unknown. It has no much larger one-base neighbor in the sample; base qualities were not kept. The germline ends are 9 bases apart after V is trimmed by 2 bases and J by 5 bases. The cysteine opens and the phenylalanine closes a CDR3 of 13 amino acids. Only the CDR3 part of the read is kept: 39 bases, read in frame from the first base. In the germline V gene, CDR1 corresponds to MGHDK and CDR2 to SYGVNS. This record belongs to a study of T cells in Graves' hyperthyroidism and ophthalmopathy (dated by TCRdb to about 2019). Broadly, across the study: Peripheral blood samples were taken at the time of initial diagnosis, prior to any treatment. TCR V-J signatures able to tell the groups apart were searched for in a discovery cohort of 100 patients, of whom fewer than 45 had Graves' ophthalmopathy and some 60 had stable Graves' hyperthyroidism. Prospective prediction of ophthalmopathy was tested in an independent validation cohort of 18 to 20 hyperthyroidism patients and 17 patients who later progressed to ophthalmopathy. The 75 to 100 discovery patients were randomly divided into training and test sets at a 7:3 ratio. In addition, the study compared T-cell repertoires in thyroid tissue and in blood from several Graves' hyperthyroidism patients. Following sampling, methimazole starting at 30 mg daily was given to hyperthyroidism patients, and high-dose intravenous methylprednisolone was given to ophthalmopathy patients. The paper describes TCR Vbeta CDR3 sequencing of 135 peripheral blood samples, made up of 43 ophthalmopathy patients, roughly 75 hyperthyroidism patients and some 17 progressor patients. What the authors observed across the whole study: Blood samples also contained most of the expanded thyroid clonotypes (frequency above 0.001), which suggests that blood repertoires may reflect thyroid immune responses. No statistical method was used to set the sample size in advance, and investigators knew the group allocation. During validation, the model predicted progression to ophthalmopathy a median of roughly 7.1 months ahead of onset, with roughly 65% sensitivity and 72% to 85% specificity. A 13 V-J signature model separated ophthalmopathy from stable hyperthyroidism, with approximately 86% sensitivity and 81% to 83% specificity in cross-validation and 80%/75% in testing.

Amplification of TCR beta CDR3 regions was carried out from RNA transcripts. For the first round of RT-PCR on the TCR CDR3, the HTBI primer set was used together with the Qiagen OneStep RT-PCR kit. Libraries were constructed in a second round of multiplex PCR, after which size selection and purification were performed. Sequencing of the libraries was done on an Illumina HiSeq2000 using paired-end 100 bp reads. The published analysis was carried out like this. SOAPnuke was used to process the raw data, throwing out any read that contained adapters or uncalled bases, had a mean Phred below 15, or lacked an exact constant-primer or identifier match. COPE v1.2.5 was used to merge high-quality paired reads, and clonotypes were defined as unique nucleotide sequences. MiTCR v1.1 was used to align clonotypes to the IMGT TRBV, TRBD and TRBJ reference segments. Analysis was restricted to V-J combinations with a frequency above 0.0001, which covered 99% to 99.2% of repertoires. A TCS score was defined as the ratio of F50 (clonal expansion) to E x V (chaos), with BLOSUM62-based TCRdist applied between CDR3 peptides within each V-J. Welch's t-statistics and random forest reduced some 510 V-J features to roughly 13, which were used in a naive Bayes classifier (R e1071). Using fastp at Q25 and MiXCR, TCRdb reprocessed the public reads and kept productive beta chains. Each entry merges the rows of one CDR3 protein and shows their most common DNA and genes. These V and J calls rely on TCRdb rather than the paper's analysis. The sample has 700,000 or so distinct CDR3 sequences on record, approximately 14% of them singletons. The ten largest clones represent roughly an eighth of the sample.

In the ophthalmopathy patients, disease was moderately to severely active, with a Clinical Activity Score of 3 or more, a NOSPECS grade of 4 or more, and a duration of less than 3 months. The study excluded patients with uncontrolled infections, other autoimmune diseases, pregnancy or lactation. Diagnoses were based on clinical symptoms, serum thyroxine and TRAb, thyroid ultrasound and orbital computed tomography. PBMCs were isolated from 7.5 to 10 ml of fresh peripheral blood by Ficoll-Paque density gradient centrifugation. Total RNA was extracted with Trizol reagent, and quality was checked on an Agilent 2100 Bioanalyzer.

The sequence was obtained from a woman in her 50s with Graves' ophthalmopathy. The V and J genes are TRBV25-1 and TRBJ1-1; the D gene cannot be resolved reliably. Sequencing input: blood. The sequenced DNA: TGTGCCAGCAGTGAAATGAGGAGAACTGAAGCTTTCTTT. Translated, it reads CASSEMRRTEAFF.